Listed below are T cell receptor beta chains from one sample, sequenced in a study of human T cells and chemical hapten exposure. TCRdb reprocessed the RACE reads with MiXCR, giving one entry per CDR3 protein. The sample has 40,000 to 45,000 distinct CDR3 sequences; 3.7% are singletons. Input material: whole blood. Receptors were obtained from a human donor in good health. Some clones in this sample may be carry-over from other donors' samples. Each CDR3 is given with its conserved first and last residue. The order of the fields is V gene, D gene, clone size, J gene, CDR3 protein, CDR3 DNA. A D gene is named only where the DNA matches it firmly. Clone size, where shown, is once, few, many, or a class for clones that have expanded.

v_call: TRBV5-4
d_call: NA
clone_size: many
j_call: TRBJ2-2
cdr3_aa: CASSLVSGGTGELFF
cdr3_nt: TGTGCCAGCAGCTTGGTTAGCGGTGGGACCGGGGAGCTGTTTTTT

v_call: TRBV13
d_call: TRBD1
clone_size: NA
j_call: TRBJ1-2
cdr3_aa: CASSLAGEGARYGYTF
cdr3_nt: TGTGCCAGCAGCTTAGCAGGCGAGGGGGCTCGGTATGGCTACACCTTC

v_call: TRBV12-3/TRBV12-4
d_call: NA
clone_size: NA
j_call: TRBJ1-2
cdr3_aa: CASSFAAGGYGYTF
cdr3_nt: TGTGCCAGCAGTTTTGCTGCGGGGGGCTATGGCTACACCTTC

v_call: TRBV9
d_call: TRBD2
clone_size: NA
j_call: TRBJ2-3
cdr3_aa: CASSVEGTSGSHTQYF
cdr3_nt: TGTGCCAGCAGCGTAGAAGGGACTAGCGGGAGTCATACGCAGTATTTT

v_call: TRBV20-1
d_call: TRBD1
clone_size: many
j_call: TRBJ1-5
cdr3_aa: CSATTGFSNQPQHF
cdr3_nt: TGCAGTGCAACGACAGGGTTCAGCAATCAGCCCCAGCATTTT

v_call: TRBV5-1
d_call: TRBD1
clone_size: once
j_call: TRBJ1-2
cdr3_aa: CASSTGQGRANYGYTF
cdr3_nt: TGCGCCAGCAGCACCGGACAGGGGAGAGCGAACTATGGCTACACCTTC

v_call: TRBV3-1
d_call: TRBD2
clone_size: few
j_call: TRBJ2-1
cdr3_aa: CASSHVGWTISGSYNEQFF
cdr3_nt: TGTGCCAGCAGCCACGTGGGGTGGACAATTAGCGGGTCCTACAATGAGCAGTTCTTC

v_call: TRBV5-1
d_call: NA
clone_size: many
j_call: TRBJ1-6
cdr3_aa: CASSLDGQYNSPLHF
cdr3_nt: TGCGCCAGCAGCTTGGACGGCCAGTATAATTCACCCCTCCACTTT

v_call: TRBV29-1
d_call: NA
clone_size: many
j_call: TRBJ2-7
cdr3_aa: CSVVSATYEQYF
cdr3_nt: TGCAGCGTTGTGTCCGCTACCTACGAGCAGTACTTC

v_call: TRBV7-2
d_call: NA
clone_size: many
j_call: TRBJ1-2
cdr3_aa: CASSTRGRVTGYTF
cdr3_nt: TGTGCCAGCAGCACAAGGGGCAGGGTGACTGGCTACACCTTC

v_call: TRBV7-9
d_call: TRBD2
clone_size: many
j_call: TRBJ2-1
cdr3_aa: CASSQTSGRAPEQFF
cdr3_nt: TGTGCCAGCAGCCAGACTAGCGGGAGGGCCCCTGAGCAGTTCTTC

v_call: TRBV2
d_call: NA
clone_size: many
j_call: TRBJ1-2
cdr3_aa: CASSPTPYGYTF
cdr3_nt: TGTGCCAGCAGTCCAACTCCTTATGGCTACACCTTC

v_call: TRBV9
d_call: NA
clone_size: NA
j_call: TRBJ1-3
cdr3_aa: CASSVDTPGNTIYF
cdr3_nt: TGTGCCAGCAGCGTCGACACGCCTGGAAACACCATATATTTT

v_call: TRBV12-3/TRBV12-4
d_call: NA
clone_size: few
j_call: TRBJ1-1
cdr3_aa: CASSSRDKNTEAFF
cdr3_nt: TGTGCCAGCAGCTCCCGGGACAAGAACACTGAAGCTTTCTTT

v_call: TRBV30
d_call: TRBD1
clone_size: many
j_call: TRBJ2-1
cdr3_aa: CAWRLKAGGDEQFF
cdr3_nt: TGTGCCTGGAGATTGAAAGCAGGGGGCGATGAGCAGTTCTTC

v_call: TRBV9
d_call: NA
clone_size: many
j_call: TRBJ2-3
cdr3_aa: CASSPVTGGADTQYF
cdr3_nt: TGTGCCAGCAGCCCGGTTACAGGGGGGGCAGATACGCAGTATTTT

v_call: TRBV7-2
d_call: NA
clone_size: NA
j_call: TRBJ2-1
cdr3_aa: CASSFFTEQFF
cdr3_nt: TGTGCCAGCAGCTTTTTTACTGAGCAGTTCTTC

v_call: TRBV27
d_call: TRBD2
clone_size: many
j_call: TRBJ2-1
cdr3_aa: CASRGLAGRYNEQFF
cdr3_nt: TGTGCCAGCAGGGGACTAGCGGGGAGATACAATGAGCAGTTCTTC

v_call: TRBV11-2
d_call: TRBD1
clone_size: many
j_call: TRBJ2-3
cdr3_aa: CASSHPDRGTDTQYF
cdr3_nt: TGTGCCAGCAGCCACCCGGACAGGGGCACAGATACGCAGTATTTT

v_call: TRBV6-5
d_call: TRBD2
clone_size: NA
j_call: TRBJ2-7
cdr3_aa: CASSYSGGTYEQYF
cdr3_nt: TGTGCCAGCAGTTATAGCGGGGGGACCTACGAGCAGTACTTC

v_call: TRBV5-4
d_call: TRBD1
clone_size: many
j_call: TRBJ2-2
cdr3_aa: CASSRPGQGANGELFF
cdr3_nt: TGTGCCAGCAGCAGACCGGGACAGGGGGCGAACGGGGAGCTGTTTTTT

v_call: TRBV28
d_call: NA
clone_size: many
j_call: TRBJ2-3
cdr3_aa: CASSRDPDTQYF
cdr3_nt: TGTGCCAGCTCCCGGGACCCAGATACGCAGTATTTT

v_call: TRBV5-1
d_call: TRBD1
clone_size: few
j_call: TRBJ1-1
cdr3_aa: CASGQGPRTEAFF
cdr3_nt: TGCGCCAGCGGACAGGGACCACGCACTGAAGCTTTCTTT

v_call: TRBV27
d_call: NA
clone_size: few
j_call: TRBJ2-7
cdr3_aa: CASSFNGRSYEQYF
cdr3_nt: TGTGCCAGCAGTTTCAACGGGAGATCCTACGAGCAGTACTTC

v_call: TRBV7-2
d_call: NA
clone_size: many
j_call: TRBJ2-3
cdr3_aa: CASSLKPYGGTDTQYF
cdr3_nt: TGTGCCAGCAGCTTAAAGCCGTACGGGGGCACAGATACGCAGTATTTT

v_call: TRBV7-2
d_call: NA
clone_size: many
j_call: TRBJ2-5
cdr3_aa: CASSSWTEPPRLETQYF
cdr3_nt: TGTGCCAGCAGCTCCTGGACCGAACCTCCACGTTTAGAGACCCAGTACTTC

v_call: TRBV20-1
d_call: TRBD2
clone_size: many
j_call: TRBJ2-7
cdr3_aa: CSARGPYNPAGENYEQYF
cdr3_nt: TGCAGTGCTAGAGGCCCCTACAATCCAGCGGGGGAAAACTACGAGCAGTACTTC

v_call: TRBV5-1
d_call: NA
clone_size: many
j_call: TRBJ2-3
cdr3_aa: CASSLARNTQYF
cdr3_nt: TGCGCCAGCAGCTTAGCTAGGAATACGCAGTATTTT

v_call: TRBV10-3
d_call: TRBD2
clone_size: many
j_call: TRBJ2-1
cdr3_aa: CAITERDGSPEQFF
cdr3_nt: TGTGCCATTACAGAGCGGGATGGGAGCCCTGAGCAGTTCTTC

v_call: TRBV6-5
d_call: TRBD2
clone_size: NA
j_call: TRBJ2-2
cdr3_aa: CASSYSAGANTGELFF
cdr3_nt: TGTGCCAGCAGTTACAGCGCGGGAGCGAACACCGGGGAGCTGTTTTTT

v_call: TRBV6-6
d_call: TRBD2
clone_size: many
j_call: TRBJ2-7
cdr3_aa: CAGGLAGGEQYF
cdr3_nt: TGTGCCGGAGGACTAGCGGGGGGCGAGCAGTACTTC

v_call: TRBV18
d_call: TRBD2
clone_size: many
j_call: TRBJ2-3
cdr3_aa: CASSPPPGTNTDTQYF
cdr3_nt: TGTGCCAGCTCACCACCTCCTGGGACTAACACAGATACGCAGTATTTT

v_call: TRBV24-1
d_call: NA
clone_size: many
j_call: TRBJ2-3
cdr3_aa: CATTDVNAADTQYF
cdr3_nt: TGTGCCACCACGGACGTGAATGCGGCAGATACGCAGTATTTT

v_call: TRBV27
d_call: NA
clone_size: many
j_call: TRBJ2-3
cdr3_aa: CASSFLHGAATDTQYF
cdr3_nt: TGTGCCAGCAGTTTTCTGCATGGGGCCGCCACAGATACGCAGTATTTT

v_call: TRBV4-1
d_call: NA
clone_size: many
j_call: TRBJ1-5
cdr3_aa: CASSQVGLEQPQHF
cdr3_nt: TGCGCCAGCAGCCAGGTGGGTTTGGAACAGCCCCAGCATTTT

v_call: TRBV12-3/TRBV12-4
d_call: TRBD2
clone_size: many
j_call: TRBJ2-5
cdr3_aa: CASSRLADHQETQYF
cdr3_nt: TGTGCCAGCAGTAGGCTAGCGGATCACCAAGAGACCCAGTACTTC

v_call: TRBV12-3/TRBV12-4
d_call: NA
clone_size: many
j_call: TRBJ2-3
cdr3_aa: CASSLGFGTDTQYF
cdr3_nt: TGTGCCAGCAGTTTAGGCTTCGGCACAGATACGCAGTATTTT

v_call: TRBV9
d_call: NA
clone_size: NA
j_call: TRBJ2-5
cdr3_aa: CASSVDLVGGETQYF
cdr3_nt: TGTGCCAGCAGCGTAGATCTGGTGGGGGGAGAGACCCAGTACTTC

v_call: TRBV2
d_call: NA
clone_size: many
j_call: TRBJ1-3
cdr3_aa: CASSGDLGNTIYF
cdr3_nt: TGTGCCAGCAGTGGGGACTTAGGAAACACCATATATTTT

v_call: TRBV6-1
d_call: TRBD1
clone_size: NA
j_call: TRBJ1-3
cdr3_aa: CASSGGGRGNIIYF
cdr3_nt: TGTGCCAGCAGCGGAGGGGGCCGTGGAAACATCATATATTTT

v_call: TRBV4-1
d_call: NA
clone_size: few
j_call: TRBJ1-4
cdr3_aa: CASSQPGRTNEKLFF
cdr3_nt: TGCGCCAGCAGCCAACCAGGGAGAACTAATGAAAAACTGTTTTTT

v_call: TRBV27
d_call: NA
clone_size: NA
j_call: TRBJ1-2
cdr3_aa: CASSSGYNYGYTF
cdr3_nt: TGTGCCAGCAGTAGCGGTTATAACTATGGCTACACCTTC

v_call: TRBV6-5
d_call: NA
clone_size: few
j_call: TRBJ2-1
cdr3_aa: CASSFGILGNRLNEQFF
cdr3_nt: TGTGCCAGCAGTTTCGGGATTTTAGGGAATAGGTTGAATGAGCAGTTCTTC

v_call: TRBV15
d_call: TRBD1
clone_size: many
j_call: TRBJ2-7
cdr3_aa: CATSRDQGASDEQYF
cdr3_nt: TGTGCCACCAGCAGAGATCAGGGGGCCAGCGACGAGCAGTACTTC

v_call: TRBV27
d_call: NA
clone_size: many
j_call: TRBJ2-7
cdr3_aa: CASSLGTGTSYEQYF
cdr3_nt: TGTGCCAGCAGTCTAGGGACAGGGACTAGCTACGAGCAGTACTTC

v_call: TRBV18
d_call: NA
clone_size: many
j_call: TRBJ1-6
cdr3_aa: CASSPGQASPLHF
cdr3_nt: TGTGCCAGCTCACCCGGACAAGCTTCACCCCTCCACTTT

v_call: TRBV18
d_call: NA
clone_size: many
j_call: TRBJ2-2
cdr3_aa: CASSPQSSSQLPGELFF
cdr3_nt: TGTGCCAGCTCACCTCAATCGTCTAGCCAACTACCCGGGGAGCTGTTTTTT

v_call: TRBV10-3
d_call: TRBD2
clone_size: many
j_call: TRBJ2-7
cdr3_aa: CAISGGGNEQYF
cdr3_nt: TGTGCCATCAGTGGCGGGGGGAACGAGCAGTACTTC

v_call: TRBV5-1
d_call: NA
clone_size: NA
j_call: TRBJ2-1
cdr3_aa: CASSSGVGYNEQFF
cdr3_nt: TGCGCCAGCAGCTCGGGGGTCGGGTACAATGAGCAGTTCTTC